The clone carrying this T cell receptor (beta chain) was recorded a few times. The antigen is unknown. The entry originates in a study of blood T cells in healthy people across ages. The study's findings and limits: A strong correlation was found between TCR beta diversity and the percentage of naive T cells. TCR beta diversity per million T cells fell roughly linearly with age. Calculation of diversity from one million T cells yielded estimates considered to be underestimates. The donors' CMV status was not determined, possibly confounding changes in expanded clonotypes.

Germline V gene sequence: CDR1 SGHTA, CDR2 FQGNSA. There are 14 residues in the CDR3. After removal of 7 bases from V and 10 bases from J, the junction contained 13 bases not matched to a gene. Together with a sample-barcoded 5' primer, a J-beta primer mix was included in a second PCR lasting about 7 to 11 cycles. TCRdb reanalysed the 5' RACE reads using MiXCR and keeps one entry per CDR3 protein. Of about 400,000 distinct CDR3 sequences listed, roughly half are singletons. The sample consisted of blood. This sequence joins TRBV7-2 and TRBJ1-2, with 9 nucleotides matching TRBD1. The source of this sequence is a man in his sixties in good health. CDR3 DNA sequence: TGTGCCAGCAAATCCAATCCCCGGGACAGGGACTACACCTTC. This translates into CASKSNPRDRDYTF.